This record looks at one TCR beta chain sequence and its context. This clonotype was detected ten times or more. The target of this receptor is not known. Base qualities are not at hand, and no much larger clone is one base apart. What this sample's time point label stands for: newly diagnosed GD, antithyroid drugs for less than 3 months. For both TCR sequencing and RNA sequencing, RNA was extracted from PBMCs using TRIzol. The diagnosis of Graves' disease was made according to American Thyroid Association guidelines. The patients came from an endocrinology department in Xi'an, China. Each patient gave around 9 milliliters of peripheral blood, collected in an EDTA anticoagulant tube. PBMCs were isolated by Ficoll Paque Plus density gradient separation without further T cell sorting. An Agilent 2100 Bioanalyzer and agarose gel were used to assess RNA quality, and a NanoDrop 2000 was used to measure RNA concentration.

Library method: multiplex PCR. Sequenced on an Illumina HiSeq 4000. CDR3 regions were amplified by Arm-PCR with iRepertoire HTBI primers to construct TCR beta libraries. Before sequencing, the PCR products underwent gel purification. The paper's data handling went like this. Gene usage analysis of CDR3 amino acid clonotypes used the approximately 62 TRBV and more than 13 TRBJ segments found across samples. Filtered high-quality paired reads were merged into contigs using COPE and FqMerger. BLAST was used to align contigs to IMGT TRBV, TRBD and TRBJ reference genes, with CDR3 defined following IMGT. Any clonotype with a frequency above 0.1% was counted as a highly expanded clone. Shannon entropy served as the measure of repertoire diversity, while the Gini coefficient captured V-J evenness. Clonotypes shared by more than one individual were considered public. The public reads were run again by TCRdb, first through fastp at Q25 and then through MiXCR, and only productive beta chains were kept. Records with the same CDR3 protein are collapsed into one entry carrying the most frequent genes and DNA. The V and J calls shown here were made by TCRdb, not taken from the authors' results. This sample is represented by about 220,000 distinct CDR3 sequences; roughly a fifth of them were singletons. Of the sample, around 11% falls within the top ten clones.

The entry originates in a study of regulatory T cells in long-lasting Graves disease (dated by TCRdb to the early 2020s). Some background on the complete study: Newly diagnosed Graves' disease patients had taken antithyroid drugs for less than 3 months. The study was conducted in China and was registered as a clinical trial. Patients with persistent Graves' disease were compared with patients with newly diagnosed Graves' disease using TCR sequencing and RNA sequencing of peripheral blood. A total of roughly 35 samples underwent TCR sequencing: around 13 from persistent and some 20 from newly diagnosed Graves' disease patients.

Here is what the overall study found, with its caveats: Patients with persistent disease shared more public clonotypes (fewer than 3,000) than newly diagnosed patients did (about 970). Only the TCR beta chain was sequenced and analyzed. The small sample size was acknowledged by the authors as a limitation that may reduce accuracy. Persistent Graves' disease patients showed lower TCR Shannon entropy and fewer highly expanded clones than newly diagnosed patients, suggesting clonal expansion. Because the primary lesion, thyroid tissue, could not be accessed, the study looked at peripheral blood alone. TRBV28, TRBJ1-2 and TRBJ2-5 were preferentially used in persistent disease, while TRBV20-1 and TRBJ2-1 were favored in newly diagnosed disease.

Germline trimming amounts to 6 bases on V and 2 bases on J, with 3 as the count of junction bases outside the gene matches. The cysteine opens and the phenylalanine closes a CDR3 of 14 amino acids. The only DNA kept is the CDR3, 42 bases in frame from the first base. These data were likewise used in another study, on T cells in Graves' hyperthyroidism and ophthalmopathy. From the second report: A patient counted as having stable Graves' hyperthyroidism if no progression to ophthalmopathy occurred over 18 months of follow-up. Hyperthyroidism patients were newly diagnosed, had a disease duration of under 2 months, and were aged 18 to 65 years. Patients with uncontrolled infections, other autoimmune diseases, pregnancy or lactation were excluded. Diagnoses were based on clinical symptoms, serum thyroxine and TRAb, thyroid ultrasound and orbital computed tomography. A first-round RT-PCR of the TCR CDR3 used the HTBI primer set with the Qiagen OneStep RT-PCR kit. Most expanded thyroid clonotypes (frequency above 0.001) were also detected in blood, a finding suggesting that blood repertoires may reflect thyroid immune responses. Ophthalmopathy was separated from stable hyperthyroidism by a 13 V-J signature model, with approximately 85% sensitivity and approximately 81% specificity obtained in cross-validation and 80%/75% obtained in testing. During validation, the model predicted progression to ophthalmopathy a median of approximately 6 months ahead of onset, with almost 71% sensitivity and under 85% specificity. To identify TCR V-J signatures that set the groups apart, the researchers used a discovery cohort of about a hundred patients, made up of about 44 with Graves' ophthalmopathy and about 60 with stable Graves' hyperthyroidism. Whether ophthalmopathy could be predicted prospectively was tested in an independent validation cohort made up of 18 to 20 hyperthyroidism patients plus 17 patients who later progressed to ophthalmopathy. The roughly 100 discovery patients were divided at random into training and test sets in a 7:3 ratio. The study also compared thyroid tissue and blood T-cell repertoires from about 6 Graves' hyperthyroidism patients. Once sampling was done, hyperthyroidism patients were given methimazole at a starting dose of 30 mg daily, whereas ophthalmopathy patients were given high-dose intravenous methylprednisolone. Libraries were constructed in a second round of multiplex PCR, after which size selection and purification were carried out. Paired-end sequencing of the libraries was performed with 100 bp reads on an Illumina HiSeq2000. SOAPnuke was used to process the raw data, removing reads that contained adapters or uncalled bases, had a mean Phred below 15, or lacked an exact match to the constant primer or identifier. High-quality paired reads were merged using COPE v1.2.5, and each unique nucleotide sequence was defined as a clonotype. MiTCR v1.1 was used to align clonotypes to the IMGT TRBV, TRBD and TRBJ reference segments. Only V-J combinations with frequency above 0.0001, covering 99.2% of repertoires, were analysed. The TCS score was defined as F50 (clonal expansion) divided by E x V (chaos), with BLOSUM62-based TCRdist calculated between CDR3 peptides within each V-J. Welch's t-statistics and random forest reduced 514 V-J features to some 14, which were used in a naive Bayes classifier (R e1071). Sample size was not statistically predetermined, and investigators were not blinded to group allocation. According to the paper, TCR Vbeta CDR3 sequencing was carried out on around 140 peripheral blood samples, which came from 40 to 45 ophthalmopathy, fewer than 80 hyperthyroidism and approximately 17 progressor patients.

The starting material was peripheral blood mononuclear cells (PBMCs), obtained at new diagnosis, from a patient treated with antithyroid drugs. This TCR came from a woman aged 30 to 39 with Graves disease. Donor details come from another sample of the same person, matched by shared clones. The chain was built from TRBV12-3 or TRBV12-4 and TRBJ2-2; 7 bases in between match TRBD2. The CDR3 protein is CASRLAVNTGELFF. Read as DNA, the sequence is TGTGCCAGCAGGCTAGCGGTTAACACCGGGGAGCTGTTTTTT.